This TCR beta chain was observed in a study of CD8 T cells in ankylosing spondylitis. There are 16 residues in the CDR3. Trimming at V came to 6 bases and at J to 1 base, leaving 6 bases not matched to a gene. Germline CDR1 and CDR2: MNHEY and SMNVEV (reference sequence). Molecular-barcoded quantitative 5'-RACE produced these TCR beta libraries. MiXCR, applied by TCRdb to the 5' RACE reads, yields one record per CDR3 protein. The sample lists some 270,000 distinct CDR3 sequences; roughly 32% were seen once. The clonotype was recovered from a male donor with ankylosing spondylitis or in good health (not recorded which). Sequences were obtained from blood, either unsorted or a sorted T cell fraction (not recorded which). V and J are TRBV27 and TRBJ2-3; the match to TRBD2 covers 11 bases. CDR3 bases: TGTGCCAGCAGGAAACTAGCGGGGGATCGCACAGATACGCAGTATTTT. Amino acid sequence: CASRKLAGDRTDTQYF.